This TCR beta chain stems from a study of STAT3 mutations in large granular lymphocyte leukemia. Turning to the study itself: Immunosuppressive therapy was given to more than half of T-LGLL patients.

Study results and limitations: In several patients, dominant TCR clone burden exceeded STAT3 mutant burden, suggesting STAT3 mutation arose secondarily. At least one immunodominant TCR beta clonotype appeared in every T-cell large granular lymphocyte leukemia patient. In some patients, a small highly pathogenic clone possibly went undetected. Treatment regimens differed across patients between samplings.

CDR1 is MNHEY and CDR2 is SMNVEV in the germline V gene (reference sequence). V was pared by 2 bases and J by 2 bases, with 13 bases between. This CDR3 contains 15 residues. Method: immunoSEQ multiplex PCR; TCRdb's copy keeps in-frame clones and lacks some. In the table there are 2,500 or so clones, approximately 32% of which are singletons. This clone has only a few counts. What it binds is not known. The chain has TRBV27 and TRBJ2-7, with D hard to call. The sequencing input was PBMCs. This receptor was taken from a human donor with T large granular lymphocyte leukemia. Some clones in this sample may be carry-over from other donors' samples. This CDR3 is CASSLMAAAPYEQYF. The CDR3 nucleotides read TGTGCCAGCAGTTTAATGGCGGCAGCCCCCTACGAGCAGTACTTC.